Each of the 9 T cell receptor beta chains below was sequenced from the same sample in a study of blood T cells in healthy people across ages. Through a sample-barcoded 5' primer and a J-beta primer mix, a second PCR was run for roughly 6 to 11 cycles. TCRdb independently ran MiXCR on the 5' RACE reads; one entry per CDR3 protein. Of more than 500,000 distinct CDR3 sequences listed, around a quarter are singletons. These data also formed part of another study, on T cells of mothers and their children.

The sample taken for sequencing was blood. The source of these receptors is a boy aged 2 to 10 in good health.

The table lists this clonotype with a few counts. The rearrangement uses TRBV14 and TRBJ1-1; weak D call: TRBD1 (6 bases). Germline V gene lookup returns CDR1 SGHDN and CDR2 FVKESK. The CDR3 is 13 residues long. Between the trimmed V and J ends, which lost 5 bases and 5 bases, there was a span of 12 bases. The CDR3 sequence: CASSIGGATEAFF. DNA of the CDR3: TGTGCCAGCAGCATCGGGGGCGCGACTGAAGCTTTCTTT.

This clonotype was seen ten or more times. The rearrangement uses TRBV6-5 and TRBJ2-5; 8 bases fit TRBD1. Per germline, CDR1 MNHEY and CDR2 SVGAGI. CDR3 length equals 15 residues. Trimming took 4 bases from V and 4 from J; bases not matched to a gene: 8. The CDR3 reads CASSSADRGGETQYF. In DNA form, the CDR3 reads TGTGCCAGCAGTTCCGCTGACAGGGGAGGAGAGACCCAGTACTTC.

This sequence joins TRBV10-3 and TRBJ2-5; 8 nucleotides agree with TRBD1. This CDR3 contains 16 residues. The V gene end was trimmed by 3 bases and the J gene end by 7 bases; junction bases not matched to a gene: 13. Germline V gene lookup returns CDR1 ENHRY and CDR2 SYGVKD. The DNA for the CDR3 is TGTGCCATCAGTGATTCGAGGGCGGACAGGGCTGGGACCCAGTACTTC. This codes for CAISDSRADRAGTQYF.

This chain uses TRBV20-1 with TRBJ1-2; possible D gene TRBD1, 5 bases. Per germline, CDR1 DFQATT and CDR2 SNEGSKA (reference sequence). The V and J ends lost 6 bases and 4 bases respectively, with 12 bases between them. The CDR3 contains 12 residues. Here the CDR3 reads CSAPQGFYGYTF. The CDR3 nucleotides are TGCAGTGCGCCCCAGGGCTTCTATGGCTACACCTTC.

The V gene is TRBV6-2 or TRBV6-3, the J gene TRBJ2-1, with TRBD2 matching over 8 bases. J gave up 4 bases and V 8 bases, and 10 bases lay outside the gene matches. Germline loops: CDR1 MNHEY, CDR2 SVGEGT. The CDR3 runs 15 residues. The CDR3 nucleotides are TGTGCCAGCGTCGGAAAGGCGGGGGGATACAATGAGCAGTTCTTC. This codes for CASVGKAGGYNEQFF.

This chain connects TRBV20-1 to TRBJ2-5; TRBD2 agrees at 8 bases. The V gene's germline CDR1 is DFQATT and CDR2 SNEGSKA (reference sequence). The CDR3 sequence is 16 residues long. The ends lost 3 bases at V and 2 bases at J; junction bases unmatched: 11. CDR3 protein: CSASYGVAGNQETQYF. Here the CDR3 DNA reads TGCAGTGCTAGTTATGGGGTAGCGGGAAATCAAGAGACCCAGTACTTC.

This chain links TRBV27 with TRBJ2-3, with 7 bases aligning to TRBD1. The CDR3 totals 15 residues. Germline CDR1 MNHEY, CDR2 SMNVEV (reference sequence). J lost 0 bases, V lost 5 bases, and 5 bases had no gene match. The CDR3, as DNA: TGTGCCAGCAGTAAACGACAGGGCAGCACAGATACGCAGTATTTT. This sequence encodes CASSKRQGSTDTQYF.

This clonotype has a handful of counts. The chain's CDR3 is CASSLSGLGTEAFF. The CDR3 region has the DNA TGCGCCAGCAGCCTCTCAGGGTTGGGCACTGAAGCTTTCTTT. V and J are TRBV5-1 and TRBJ1-1; D might be TRBD1 (5 bases). This CDR3 is built from 14 residues. In germline, CDR1 is SGHRS, CDR2 YFSETQ. The V gene lost 4 bases and the J gene lost 4 bases, with 14 bases spanning the gap.

This chain connects TRBV29-1 to TRBJ1-2; D is unresolved. Germline V lookup: CDR1 SQVTM, CDR2 ANQGSEA. This CDR3 is 14 amino acids long. Trimming took 4 bases from V and 2 from J, leaving 14 bases between them. CDR3 sequence reads: CSVGGSGRNYGYTF. CDR3 bases: TGCAGCGTTGGAGGTTCAGGCAGAAACTATGGCTACACCTTC.